These 18 T cell receptor beta chains originate from one sample sequenced in a study of shared clonotypes between healthy human individuals. Sequenced by immunoSEQ multiplex PCR; TCRdb stores in-frame clones only, minus some. The table includes millions of clones, 80% to 95% detected once. Sequences were obtained from naive CD4+ T cells from PBMCs. Subset here: CD45RA+ positively selected. Every receptor here comes from a man aged 18 to 30 in good health. Some clones in this sample may be carry-over from other donors' samples.

About this clone: The same CDR3 is also encoded by other DNA sequences in this sample. The chain joins TRBV5-6 to TRBJ1-5; 7 nucleotides agree with TRBD1. Germline V gives CDR1 SGHDT, CDR2 YYEEEE. The CDR3 runs to 14 residues. Unmatched junction bases numbered 8, after V lost 4 bases and J lost 7 bases. This CDR3 is CASSLYRGGQPQHF. The CDR3 DNA sequence: TGTGCCAGCAGCCTATACAGGGGAGGACAGCCCCAGCATTTT.

The chain uses TRBV28 and TRBJ1-4; D is perhaps TRBD1 (6 bases). In germline, CDR1 is MDHEN, CDR2 SYDVKM. The length of the CDR3 is 16 residues. Trimming shortened V by 2 bases and J by 3 bases, and 13 bases separated the two germline ends. As DNA, the CDR3 is TGTGCCAGCAGTTTAGTCACCTCAGGGGCTAATGAAAAACTGTTTTTT. The encoded protein is CASSLVTSGANEKLFF.

This chain joins TRBV2 and TRBJ1-1; D not certain. Looked up from germline, CDR1 is SNHLY and CDR2 is FYNNEI. The CDR3 is made up of 13 amino acids. V dropped 7 bases and J dropped 2 bases, with 11 bases sitting between them. CDR3 in amino acids: CASIGQANTEAFF. In nucleotides, the CDR3 is TGTGCCAGCATCGGGCAGGCTAACACTGAAGCTTTCTTT.

Notes on this clone: This CDR3 is also generated by other DNA sequences in the sample. This chain links TRBV11-2 with TRBJ1-2; no firm D call. Germline CDR1 and CDR2: SGHAT and FQNNGV. This CDR3 region has 14 residues. V was clipped by 1 base and J by 2 bases, with 8 bases between them. Here the CDR3 DNA reads TGTGCCAGCAGCTTAGGGGCGGGGAACTATGGCTACACCTTC. Its protein product is CASSLGAGNYGYTF.

The CDR3 here is CASSFSTSGTGELFF. DNA of the CDR3: TGTGCCAGCAGCTTCAGCACTAGCGGAACCGGGGAGCTGTTTTTT. The chain links TRBV7-9 to TRBJ2-2; the match to TRBD2 covers 8 bases. Germline V CDR1 and CDR2: SEHNR, FQNEAQ (reference sequence). CDR3 length: 15 residues. Losses at the gene ends were 3 bases for V and 5 bases for J; bases not matched to a gene: 5.

The chain combines TRBV6-6 with TRBJ2-7; TRBD2 matches 7 bases. This CDR3 has 15 amino acids. J lost 1 base, V lost 6 bases, and 9 bases had no gene match. Germline assignment: CDR1 MNHNY and CDR2 SVGAGI (reference sequence). CDR3 sequence (DNA): TGTGCCAGCAGCCGCGGGCGGGAGCCGTCCTACGAGCAGTACTTC. Encoded protein: CASSRGREPSYEQYF.

The rearrangement joins TRBV9 to TRBJ2-3, with D maybe TRBD1 (6 bases). The V end lost 1 base, the J end lost 5 bases, and 11 bases lay between the germline ends. From germline, CDR1 is SGDLS and CDR2 YYNGEE. This CDR3 has 14 amino acids. CDR3 protein: CASSVYQGIDTQYF. CDR3 sequence (DNA): TGTGCCAGCAGCGTATATCAGGGGATAGATACGCAGTATTTT.

This clone was seen only once. This rearrangement joins TRBV29-1 to TRBJ2-5, with 9 bases fitting TRBD1. Germline CDR1 and CDR2: SQVTM and ANQGSEA. V was pared by 6 bases and J by 2 bases, with 4 bases of the junction left unmatched. This CDR3 is built from 13 residues. Here the CDR3 DNA reads TGCAGCGTCGTAGGGACAGGGCAAGAGACCCAGTACTTC. Translating it yields CSVVGTGQETQYF.

The V gene is TRBV27, the J gene TRBJ2-7; 10 bases match TRBD1. The CDR3 spans 14 residues. Germline CDR1 reads MNHEY; CDR2 reads SMNVEV (reference sequence). Unmatched junction bases numbered 0, after V lost 2 bases and J lost 2 bases. CDR3 region: CASSLGQGAYEQYF. The DNA for the CDR3 is TGTGCCAGCAGTTTAGGACAGGGGGCCTACGAGCAGTACTTC.

The genes are TRBV7-2 and TRBJ1-1, with D unclear. Between the trimmed V and J ends, which lost 1 base and 5 bases, there was a span of 11 bases. Germline V CDR1 and CDR2: SGHTA, FQGNSA. This CDR3 contains 14 residues. Here the CDR3 reads CASSLESSRTEAFF. The CDR3 DNA sequence: TGTGCCAGCAGCTTAGAATCCTCTCGAACTGAAGCTTTCTTT. The full variable domain, with the rest looked up from reference TRBV7-2 and TRBJ1-1, is GAGVSQSPSNKVTEKGKDVELRCDPISGHTALYWYRQSLGQGLEFLIYFQGNSAPDKSGLPSDRFSAERTGGSVSTLTIQRTQQEDSAVYLCASSLESSRTEAFFGQGTRLTVV.

The J gene is TRBJ1-2, the V gene TRBV2; possible D gene TRBD1, 5 bases. V dropped 6 bases and J dropped 1 base, with 12 bases sitting between them. The germline CDR1 and CDR2 sequences are SNHLY and FYNNEI. The CDR3 is made up of 14 amino acids. CDR3 sequence (DNA): TGTGCCAGCAGCTCAGGGCGTAATAACTATGGCTACACCTTC. Its translation: CASSSGRNNYGYTF. Together with reference TRBV2 and TRBJ1-2, the CDR3 gives the full variable domain: EPEVTQTPSHQVTQMGQEVILRCVPISNHLYFYWYRQILGQKVEFLVSFYNNEISEKSEIFDDQFSVERPDGSNFTLKIRSTKLEDSAMYFCASSSGRNNYGYTFGSGTRLTVV.

This sequence joins TRBV7-3 and TRBJ2-1, with 14 bases fitting TRBD2. This CDR3 spans 16 amino acids. The J segment lost 8 bases and the V segment lost 5 bases, leaving 8 bases of the junction unmatched. Germline CDR1 and CDR2: SGHTA and FQGTGA. CDR3 in DNA: TGTGCCAGCAGCCAGGGGACTAGCGGGAGAGGCTATGAGCAGTTCTTC. Protein product: CASSQGTSGRGYEQFF.

The V gene is TRBV5-4, the J gene TRBJ1-2; D perhaps matches TRBD1 (5 bases). Trimming shortened V by 2 bases and J by 1 base, and 18 bases separated the two germline ends. CDR3 length: 17 amino acids. CDR1 SGHNT and CDR2 YYREEE come from the germline V gene (reference sequence). The CDR3 region has the DNA TGTGCCAGCAGCTTTGGACACAACATCGAAAATAACTATGGCTACACCTTC. Translating it yields CASSFGHNIENNYGYTF.

This chain links TRBV5-4 with TRBJ1-2; D is possibly TRBD1 (5 bases). The CDR3 totals 14 residues. V lost 3 bases to trimming and J lost 3 bases, with 12 bases between them. Germline V gives CDR1 SGHNT, CDR2 YYREEE (reference sequence). The CDR3 loop is CASSSSSGDYGYTF. CDR3 nucleotide sequence: TGTGCCAGCAGCTCCTCGTCGGGGGACTATGGCTACACCTTC. The entire variable domain, with the rest obtained from reference TRBV5-4 and TRBJ1-2, is as follows: ETGVTQSPTHLIKTRGQQVTLRCSSQSGHNTVSWYQQALGQGPQFIFQYYREEENGRGNFPPRFSGLQFPNYSSELNVNALELDDSALYLCASSSSSGDYGYTFGSGTRLTVV.

This sequence joins TRBV2 and TRBJ1-5; D is perhaps TRBD1 (5 bases). V lost 6 bases to trimming and J lost 1 base, with 10 bases between them. Germline V gene sequence: CDR1 SNHLY, CDR2 FYNNEI. The CDR3 runs 14 residues. The CDR3 protein is CASRRDGSNQPQHF. CDR3 in DNA: TGTGCCAGCAGGAGGGACGGAAGCAATCAGCCCCAGCATTTT.

This clone was counted once. The chain is built from TRBV2 and TRBJ2-1; TRBD2 matches 9 bases. CDR1 is SNHLY, CDR2 FYNNEI, per germline. J was trimmed by 10 bases and V by 3 bases; bases with no gene match: 4. The CDR3 is 13 amino acids. This CDR3 is CASSEGLAKEQFF. For the CDR3, the DNA is TGTGCCAGCAGTGAGGGACTAGCTAAAGAGCAGTTCTTC. Based on the CDR3 plus reference TRBV2 and TRBJ2-1, the full variable domain is EPEVTQTPSHQVTQMGQEVILRCVPISNHLYFYWYRQILGQKVEFLVSFYNNEISEKSEIFDDQFSVERPDGSNFTLKIRSTKLEDSAMYFCASSEGLAKEQFFGPGTRLTVL.

The rearrangement joins TRBV30 to TRBJ2-1; TRBD2 aligns across 12 bases. There are 14 residues in the CDR3. Trimming removed 3 bases from V and 9 bases from J; junction bases left unmatched: 6. CDR1 and CDR2 (germline): GTSNPN, SVGIG (reference sequence). The CDR3 DNA follows: TGTGCCTGGAGCCTAGCGGGAGGGCTAGGTGAGCAGTTCTTC. Protein: CAWSLAGGLGEQFF.

This clone was recorded a few times. The chain has TRBV6-1 and TRBJ1-1, with D unclear. V was pared by 3 bases and J by 0 bases, with 2 bases between. Germline CDR1 and CDR2: MNHNS and SASEGT. The CDR3 is made up of 12 amino acids. The CDR3 is CASSEMNTEAFF. Written as DNA, the CDR3 is TGTGCCAGCAGTGAGATGAACACTGAAGCTTTCTTT.